Following are 17 T cell receptor beta chains from one sample sequenced in a study of beta chain features in type 1 diabetes (dated by TCRdb to between 2018 and 2020). Library preparation employed the immunoSEQ multiplex PCR assay. All of the isolated RNA was reverse transcribed with the High Capacity cDNA Reverse Transcription Kit, so expressed TCRB transcripts were sequenced. Sourced from immuneACCESS, this table was stored by TCRdb with only in-frame sequences that have V and J called. A share of the clones is absent; for the studies checked, an unresolved V gene accounts for under half, and the remainder has no known explanation. This sample gives roughly 170,000 clones in total; about 12% of them show up just once. Approximately 0.62% of the sample comes from the top ten. Sequenced material: central memory CD4+ T cells from blood. The origin of the receptors is a young woman in good health.

This clone was recorded only once. The chain has TRBV18 and TRBJ1-5; tentatively, D is TRBD1 (5 bases). V lost 0 bases and J lost 1, with 10 bases in between. Per germline, CDR1 KGHSH and CDR2 LQKENI. The CDR3 covers 16 residues. The CDR3: CASSPPSGASNQPQHF. The CDR3 DNA is TGTGCCAGCTCACCACCCTCTGGGGCAAGCAATCAGCCCCAGCATTTT.

In this sample, this clone turned up a few times. The chain is built from TRBV11-3 and TRBJ2-7, with 7 positions matching TRBD1. With V trimmed by 0 bases and J by 0 bases, 2 bases remained unmatched. Germline V gives CDR1 SGHNT, CDR2 YENEEA. The CDR3 covers 15 residues. The CDR3 protein is CASSLEPGGSYEQYF. The CDR3 DNA reads as TGTGCCAGCAGCTTAGAGCCAGGGGGCTCCTACGAGCAGTACTTC. The entire variable domain, with the rest obtained from reference TRBV11-3 and TRBJ2-7, is as follows: EAGVVQSPRYKIIEKKQPVAFWCNPISGHNTLYWYLQNLGQGPELLIRYENEEAVDDSQLPKDRFSAERLKGVDSTLKIQPAELGDSAVYLCASSLEPGGSYEQYFGPGTRLTVT.

The rearrangement joins TRBV5-1 to TRBJ1-5, with 8 bases identical to TRBD1. The V and J ends lost 3 bases and 5 bases, in that order; junction bases with no gene match: 4. The CDR3 is 14 residues long. Germline-derived CDR1 and CDR2 are SGHRS and YFSETQ. The CDR3 here is CASSSGQGDQPQHF. The CDR3 DNA sequence: TGCGCCAGCAGCTCCGGACAGGGAGATCAGCCCCAGCATTTT. Full variable domain (missing parts from reference TRBV5-1 and TRBJ1-5): KAGVTQTPRYLIKTRGQQVTLSCSPISGHRSVSWYQQTPGQGLQFLFEYFSETQRNKGNFPGRFSGRQFSNSRSEMNVSTLELGDSALYLCASSSGQGDQPQHFGDGTRLSIL.

The chain is built from TRBV28 and TRBJ1-2, with 7 bases that match TRBD1. Looked up from germline, CDR1 is MDHEN and CDR2 is SYDVKM. Trimming removed 6 bases from V and 8 bases from J; junction bases left unmatched: 9. This CDR3 contains 13 residues. DNA for the CDR3: TGTGCCAGCAGACTTAACAGGGGAAAAGGCTACACCTTC. It codes for CASRLNRGKGYTF.

The chain couples TRBV14 to TRBJ1-1; D is uncertain. The CDR3 spans 13 residues. With 5 bases removed from V and 1 base from J, the gap between germline ends came to 8 bases. Germline CDR1 is SGHDN and CDR2 is FVKESK. CDR3 residues: CASSEGRNTEAFF. For the CDR3, the DNA is TGTGCCAGCAGCGAGGGCCGGAACACTGAAGCTTTCTTT.

This clone was counted between two and nine times. This CDR3 is also generated by other DNA sequences in the sample. The V and J genes are TRBV30 and TRBJ1-2; TRBD1 is a possible D gene (5 bases). V lost 5 bases and J 4 bases, leaving 14 bases between the germline ends. The CDR3 spans 13 residues. In germline, CDR1 is GTSNPN, CDR2 SVGIG (reference sequence). This CDR3 is CAWSTGVSYGYTF. The CDR3 DNA is TGTGCCTGGTCGACGGGGGTGTCCTATGGCTACACCTTC. Complete variable domain (other parts from reference TRBV30 and TRBJ1-2): SQTIHQWPATLVQPVGSPLSLECTVEGTSNPNLYWYRQAAGRGLQLLFYSVGIGQISSEVPQNLSASRPQDRQFILSSKKLLLSDSGFYLCAWSTGVSYGYTFGSGTRLTVV.

This chain uses TRBV25-1 with TRBJ2-3, with D possibly being TRBD1 (6 bases). Germline values: CDR1 MGHDK, CDR2 SYGVNS. V was shortened by 6 bases and J by 1 base, with 17 bases between the two germline ends. The CDR3 spans 16 residues. The DNA for the CDR3 is TGTGCCAGCAGCCTTGGAACAGGGAAGGGCACAGATACGCAGTATTTT. This gives the protein CASSLGTGKGTDTQYF.

In this sample, this clone turned up a few times. The chain couples TRBV2 to TRBJ2-7, with 15 positions matching TRBD2. Germline CDR1 reads SNHLY; CDR2 reads FYNNEI. The CDR3 is 16 residues long. After removal of 4 bases from V and 7 bases from J, the junction contained 8 bases not matched to a gene. The chain's CDR3 is CASSAGTSGRRWEQYF. CDR3 nucleotides: TGTGCCAGCAGTGCCGGGACTAGCGGGAGGAGATGGGAGCAGTACTTC.

This clone was seen only a few times. The V call is TRBV28, the J call TRBJ2-1; 7 bases fit TRBD1. Germline-derived CDR1 and CDR2 are MDHEN and SYDVKM. This CDR3 is built from 14 residues. The V gene end was trimmed by 1 base and the J gene end by 7 bases; junction bases not matched to a gene: 4. CDR3: CASSLLQGKNEQFF. CDR3 DNA sequence: TGTGCCAGCAGTTTATTACAGGGGAAGAATGAGCAGTTCTTC.

The gene calls are TRBV2 and TRBJ1-2; possibly TRBD1 for D (5 bases). Germline assignment: CDR1 SNHLY and CDR2 FYNNEI. The CDR3 contains 13 residues. V was pared by 3 bases and J by 7 bases, with 12 bases between. CDR3 loop: CASSEGGVGGYTF. CDR3 in DNA: TGTGCCAGCAGTGAGGGGGGGGTCGGTGGCTACACCTTC.

The J gene is TRBJ2-1, the V gene TRBV15; a weak D match, TRBD2 (6 bases). V gave up 0 bases and J gave up 8 bases, with 14 bases separating them. The CDR3 has 15 amino acids. Germline CDR1 and CDR2: LNHNV and YYDKDF (reference sequence). This chain's CDR3 is CATSRDMSGGDEQFF. In DNA form, the CDR3 reads TGTGCCACCAGCAGAGATATGAGCGGAGGGGATGAGCAGTTCTTC.

The chain links TRBV30 to TRBJ2-7, with a weak D call TRBD2 (6 bases). V gave up 4 bases and J gave up 3 bases, with 16 bases separating them. Germline-derived CDR1 and CDR2 are GTSNPN and SVGIG (reference sequence). This CDR3 has 14 residues. In nucleotides, the CDR3 is TGTGCCTGGAACAAGGGAGGCGTAAACTACGAGCAGTACTTC. As protein: CAWNKGGVNYEQYF.

The chain joins TRBV11-2 to TRBJ2-2; tentative D call: TRBD2 (6 bases). Germline-derived CDR1 and CDR2 are SGHAT and FQNNGV. CDR3 length: 14 amino acids. The V end lost 7 bases, the J end lost 2 bases, and 11 bases lay between the germline ends. CDR3 coding DNA: TGTGCCAGCACCAAGGGACTTAACACCGGGGAGCTGTTTTTT. As protein: CASTKGLNTGELFF.

A single count supports this clone. The chain carries TRBV15 and TRBJ1-1; TRBD1 might be the D (5 bases). This CDR3 is 14 amino acids long. V was cut by 0 bases and J by 4 bases, with 9 bases left in between. Germline V gene lookup returns CDR1 LNHNV and CDR2 YYDKDF (reference sequence). CDR3 protein: CATSRDGRVTEAFF. The CDR3 DNA reads TGTGCCACCAGCAGAGATGGCAGGGTCACTGAAGCTTTCTTT.

This clone showed up just a few times. The CDR3 nucleotides are TGTGCCAGCAGCCAAGATGGGGCAAGCGACTCCTACAATGAGCAGTTCTTC. This codes for CASSQDGASDSYNEQFF. The chain carries TRBV7-9 and TRBJ2-1; TRBD1 might be the D (5 bases). Trimming left V 5 bases short and J 0 bases short, with 17 bases between. Germline V gene data show CDR1 as SEHNR and CDR2 as FQNEAQ (reference sequence). This CDR3 has 17 residues.

In its sample, this clone was seen a few times. The chain is built from TRBV4-2 and TRBJ2-1, with TRBD1 as a possible D gene (7 bases). Looked up from germline, CDR1 is LGHNA and CDR2 is YNFKEQ. This CDR3 region has 17 residues. Trimming took 1 base from V and 5 from J, leaving 18 bases between them. The CDR3 spells CASSQAEGATGHNEQFF. For the CDR3, the DNA is TGTGCCAGCAGCCAAGCGGAGGGGGCAACGGGTCACAATGAGCAGTTCTTC.

This chain joins TRBV2 and TRBJ2-3; 9 bases are shared with TRBD2. CDR1 and CDR2 (germline): SNHLY, FYNNEI. With 6 bases clipped from V and 0 bases from J, the junction kept 4 bases outside the gene matches. CDR3 length equals 15 residues. CDR3 in DNA: TGTGCCAGCAGAGGACTAGCGTCTAGCACAGATACGCAGTATTTT. Its translation: CASRGLASSTDTQYF. The variable domain in full, completed from reference TRBV2 and TRBJ2-3, reads EPEVTQTPSHQVTQMGQEVILRCVPISNHLYFYWYRQILGQKVEFLVSFYNNEISEKSEIFDDQFSVERPDGSNFTLKIRSTKLEDSAMYFCASRGLASSTDTQYFGPGTRLTVL.